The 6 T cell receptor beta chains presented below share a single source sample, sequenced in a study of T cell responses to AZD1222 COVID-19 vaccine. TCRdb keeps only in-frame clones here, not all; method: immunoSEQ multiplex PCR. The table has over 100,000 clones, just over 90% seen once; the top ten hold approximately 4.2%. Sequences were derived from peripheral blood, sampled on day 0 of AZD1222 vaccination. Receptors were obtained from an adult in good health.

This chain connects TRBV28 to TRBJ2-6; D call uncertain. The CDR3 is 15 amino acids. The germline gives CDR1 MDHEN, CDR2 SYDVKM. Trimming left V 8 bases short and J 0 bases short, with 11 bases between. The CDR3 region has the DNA TGTGCCAGCTCATCTCCTGGCTCTGGGGCCAACGTCCTGACTTTC. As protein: CASSSPGSGANVLTF.

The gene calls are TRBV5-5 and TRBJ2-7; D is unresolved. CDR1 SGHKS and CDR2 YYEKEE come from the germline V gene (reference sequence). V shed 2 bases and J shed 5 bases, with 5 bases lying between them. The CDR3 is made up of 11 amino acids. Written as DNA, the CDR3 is TGTGCCAGCAGCTTATTCGACGAGCAGTACTTC. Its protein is CASSLFDEQYF.

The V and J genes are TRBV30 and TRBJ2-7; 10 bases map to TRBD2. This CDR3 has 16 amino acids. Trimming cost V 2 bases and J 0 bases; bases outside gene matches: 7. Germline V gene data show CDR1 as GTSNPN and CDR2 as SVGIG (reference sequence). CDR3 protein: CAWSLASGGFSYEQYF. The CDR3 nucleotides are TGTGCCTGGAGTCTGGCTAGCGGGGGATTCTCCTACGAGCAGTACTTC.

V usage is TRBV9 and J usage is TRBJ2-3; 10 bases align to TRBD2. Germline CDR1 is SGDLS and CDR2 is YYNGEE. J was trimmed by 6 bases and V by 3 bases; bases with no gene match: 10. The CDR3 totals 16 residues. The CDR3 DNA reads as TGTGCCAGCAGCGAAATAGGACTAGCGGTGGGGGATACGCAGTATTTT. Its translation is CASSEIGLAVGDTQYF.

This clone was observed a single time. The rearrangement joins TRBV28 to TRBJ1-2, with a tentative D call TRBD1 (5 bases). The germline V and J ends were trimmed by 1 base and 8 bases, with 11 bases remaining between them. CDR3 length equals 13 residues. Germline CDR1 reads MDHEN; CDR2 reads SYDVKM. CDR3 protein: CASSLYTGGGYTF. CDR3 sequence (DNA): TGTGCCAGCAGTTTATATACCGGGGGAGGCTACACCTTC.

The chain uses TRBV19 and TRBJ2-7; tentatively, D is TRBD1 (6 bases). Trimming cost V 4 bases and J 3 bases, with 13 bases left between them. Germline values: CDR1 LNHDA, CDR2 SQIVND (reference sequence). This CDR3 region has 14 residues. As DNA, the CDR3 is TGTGCCAGTAGTACCCTAACAGGGATCTACGAGCAGTACTTC. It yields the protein CASSTLTGIYEQYF.